This TCR beta chain was obtained from a study of Siglec-9 on CD8 T cells in melanoma. Produced via immunoSEQ multiplex PCR; TCRdb's table is partial and in-frame only. The sample holds tens of thousands of clones; roughly 80% are singletons and the top ten take 5.8%. By share, this clone counts as medium-sized. Its cognate antigen is unknown. Whole-study results and caveats: Siglec-9 reportedly marks and regulates an effector memory CD8+ T-cell subset apparently accumulating in melanoma tumors.

Per the germline V gene, CDR1 is SGDLS and CDR2 is YYNGEE. After removal of 2 bases from V and 4 bases from J, the junction contained 5 bases not matched to a gene. The CDR3 sequence is 17 residues long. The sequence was collected from a human donor in good health. The sequencing sample was made of Siglec-9- CD8+ T cells sorted from blood. This chain uses TRBV9 with TRBJ2-1, with 14 positions matching TRBD2. The CDR3: CASSVQGLAGEYNEQFF. DNA for the CDR3: TGTGCCAGCAGCGTTCAGGGACTAGCGGGGGAATACAATGAGCAGTTCTTC.